This TCR beta chain was documented in a study of T cell changes during pregnancy in multiple sclerosis. This CDR3 is 15 amino acids long. V lost 2 bases to trimming and J lost 1 base, with 9 bases between them. Germline CDR1 reads LNHDA; CDR2 reads SQIVND (reference sequence). Assay: immunoSEQ multiplex PCR; the TCRdb copy retains only in-frame clones and omits some. The data contain about 80,000 clones, 92% of them singletons. Sequenced material: peripheral blood, taken before pregnancy. V and J are TRBV19 and TRBJ1-5; the D gene is possibly TRBD1 (6 bases). The source is a female donor with multiple sclerosis, enrolled in a pregnancy study. CDR3 amino acids: CASSIPDRSNQPQHF. For the CDR3, the DNA is TGTGCCAGTAGTATACCCGACAGGAGCAATCAGCCCCAGCATTTT.